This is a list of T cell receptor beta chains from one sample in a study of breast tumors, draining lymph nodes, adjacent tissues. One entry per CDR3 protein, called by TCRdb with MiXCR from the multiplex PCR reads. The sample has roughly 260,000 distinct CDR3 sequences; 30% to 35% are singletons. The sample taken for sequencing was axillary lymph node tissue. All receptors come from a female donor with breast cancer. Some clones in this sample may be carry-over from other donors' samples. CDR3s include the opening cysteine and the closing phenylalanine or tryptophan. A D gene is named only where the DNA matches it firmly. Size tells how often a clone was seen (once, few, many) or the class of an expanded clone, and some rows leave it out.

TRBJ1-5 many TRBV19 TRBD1 CASSRGQRFNQPQHF TGTGCCAGTAGCCGGGGACAGCGATTCAATCAGCCCCAGCATTTT
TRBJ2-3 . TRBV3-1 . CASSQRRGTQYF TGTGCCAGCAGCCAAAGGCGAGGTACGCAGTATTTT
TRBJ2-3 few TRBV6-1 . CASSEWSSTNTQYF TGTGCCAGCAGTGAATGGTCCAGCACGAATACGCAGTATTTT
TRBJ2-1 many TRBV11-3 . CASSRLGNEQFF TGTGCCAGCAGCCGCCTGGGGAATGAGCAGTTCTTC
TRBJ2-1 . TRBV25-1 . CASSIYLCSVLGRDEQFF .
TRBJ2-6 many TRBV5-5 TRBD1 CASSLSGTGSGTGANVLTF TGTGCCAGCAGCTTGAGCGGGACAGGGAGCGGTACTGGGGCCAACGTCCTGACTTTC
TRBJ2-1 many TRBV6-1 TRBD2 CASSHLAGLIDEQFF TGTGCCAGCAGCCACTTAGCGGGACTTATTGATGAGCAGTTCTTC
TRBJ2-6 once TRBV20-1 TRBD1 CSARRTGGSGANVLTF TGCAGTGCTAGACGGACAGGGGGCTCTGGGGCCAACGTCCTGACTTTC
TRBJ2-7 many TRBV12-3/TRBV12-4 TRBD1 CASDLGTGFF TGTGCCAGCGACCTGGGGACAGGGTTTTTC
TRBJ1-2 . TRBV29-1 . CSVEPGGGGRSTYGYTF TGCAGCGTTGAGCCCGGTGGGGGGGGAAGATCAACCTATGGCTACACCTTC
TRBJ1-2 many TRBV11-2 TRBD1 CASSSSLTGMDGYTF TGTGCCAGCAGCTCATCATTGACAGGGATGGATGGCTACACCTTC
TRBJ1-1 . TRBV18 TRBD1 CASSQNGQGDSFF TGTGCCAGCTCACAAAACGGACAGGGGGATTCTTTCTTT
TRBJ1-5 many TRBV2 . CASRYSGTLNQPQHF TGTGCCAGCAGGTACTCAGGGACACTCAATCAGCCCCAGCATTTT
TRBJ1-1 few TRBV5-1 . CASSLGVAGNTEAFF TGCGCCAGCAGCTTGGGGGTAGCTGGGAACACTGAAGCTTTCTTT
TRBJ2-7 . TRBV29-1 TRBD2 CSLLASGTYEQYF TGCAGCTTGTTGGCTAGCGGGACCTACGAGCAGTACTTC
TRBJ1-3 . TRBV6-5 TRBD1 CASSYWTGGDGNTIYF TGTGCCAGCAGTTACTGGACAGGGGGCGATGGAAACACCATATATTTT
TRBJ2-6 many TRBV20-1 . CSAKQGSSGANVLTF TGCAGTGCTAAACAGGGAAGCTCTGGGGCCAACGTCCTGACTTTC
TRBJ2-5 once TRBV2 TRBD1 CATRWDRGGETQYF TGTGCCACCAGGTGGGACAGGGGAGGGGAGACCCAGTACTTC
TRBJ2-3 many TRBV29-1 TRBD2 CSVSGLAGYLDTQYF TGCAGCGTTTCGGGACTAGCGGGATATTTGGATACGCAGTATTTT
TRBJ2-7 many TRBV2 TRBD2 CASSVLAGASYEQYF TGTGCCAGCAGCGTACTAGCGGGAGCTTCGTACGAGCAGTACTTC
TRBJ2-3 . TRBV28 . CASSPLQTDTQYF TGTGCCAGCAGTCCTTTGCAGACAGATACGCAGTATTTT
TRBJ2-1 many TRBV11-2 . CASSPLELYEQFF TGTGCCAGCAGCCCGCTAGAACTCTATGAGCAGTTCTTC
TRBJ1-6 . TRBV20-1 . CSARDGAREGEYNSPLHF TGCAGTGCTAGAGATGGGGCCAGGGAGGGAGAGTATAATTCACCCCTCCACTTT
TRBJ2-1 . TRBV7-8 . CASSPKNREQFF TGTGCCAGCAGCCCCAAGAACCGGGAGCAGTTCTTC
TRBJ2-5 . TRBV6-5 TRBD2 CASSYNNSGGLGTQYF TGTGCCAGCAGTTATAATAATTCGGGGGGGTTGGGGACCCAGTACTTC
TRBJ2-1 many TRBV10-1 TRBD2 CASSGGMGLGYNEQFF TGCGCCAGCAGTGGAGGCATGGGACTAGGCTACAATGAGCAGTTCTTC
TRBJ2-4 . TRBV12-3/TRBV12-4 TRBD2 CASRKLGGIQYF TGTGCCAGCAGGAAACTGGGGGGGATTCAGTACTTC
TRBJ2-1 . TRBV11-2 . CASSLELKNEQFF TGTGCCAGCAGCTTAGAACTGAAAAATGAGCAGTTCTTC
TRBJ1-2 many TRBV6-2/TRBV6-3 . CASSLRAGYGYTF TGTGCCAGCAGCCTCAGGGCAGGCTATGGCTACACCTTC
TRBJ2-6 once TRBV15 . CATSRENGPLGANVLTF TGTGCCACCAGCAGAGAGAACGGCCCCCTCGGGGCCAACGTCCTGACTTTC
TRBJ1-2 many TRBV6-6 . CASSRDGYGYTF TGTGCCAGCAGCCGGGACGGCTATGGCTACACCTTC
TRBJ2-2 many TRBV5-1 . CASNPYGGTGELFF TGCGCCAGCAACCCGTATGGAGGCACCGGGGAGCTGTTTTTT
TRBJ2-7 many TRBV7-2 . CASSLASGIYEQYF TGTGCCAGCAGCTTAGCCTCAGGGATCTACGAGCAGTACTTC
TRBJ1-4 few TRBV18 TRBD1 CASSQGQNNEKLFF TGTGCCAGCTCACAGGGACAGAATAATGAAAAACTGTTTTTT
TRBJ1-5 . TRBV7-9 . CASSLGDSRPLHF TGTGCCAGCAGCTTAGGAGATTCACGGCCCCTGCATTTT
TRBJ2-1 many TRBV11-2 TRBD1 CASSMDRAYEQFF TGTGCCAGCAGCATGGACAGGGCCTATGAGCAGTTCTTC
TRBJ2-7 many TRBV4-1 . CASSPDRVREYF TGCGCCAGCAGCCCGGACCGGGTTAGAGAGTACTTC
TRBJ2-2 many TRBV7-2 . CASSLQLGGTGELFF TGTGCCAGCAGCTTACAACTAGGTGGCACCGGGGAGCTGTTTTTT
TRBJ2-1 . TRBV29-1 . CSLFQSYNEQFF TGCAGCTTATTCCAGTCGTACAATGAGCAGTTCTTC
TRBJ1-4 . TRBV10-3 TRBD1 CAISASTGGGEKLFF TGTGCCATCAGTGCTAGCACAGGGGGAGGTGAAAAACTGTTTTTT
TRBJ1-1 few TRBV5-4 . CASSRRTGTEAFF TGTGCCAGCAGCCGCCGAACAGGCACTGAAGCTTTCTTT
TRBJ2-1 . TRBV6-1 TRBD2 CASNRIAGGPGEQFF TGTGCCAGCAATCGAATAGCGGGAGGGCCGGGTGAGCAGTTCTTC
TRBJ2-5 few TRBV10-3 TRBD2 CAACPPPSGSQETQYF TGTGCCGCCTGCCCCCCCCCTAGCGGCTCGCAAGAGACCCAGTACTTC
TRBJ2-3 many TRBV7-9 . CASSFPAGSSTDTQYF TGTGCCAGCAGCTTTCCTGCGGGGAGTAGCACAGATACGCAGTATTTT
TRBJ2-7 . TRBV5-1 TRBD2 CASSLGTSGSSVEQYF TGCGCCAGCAGCTTGGGGACTAGCGGGAGCAGTGTCGAGCAGTACTTC
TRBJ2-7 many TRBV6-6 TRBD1 CASSLGTGVISYEQYF TGTGCCAGCAGTTTAGGGACAGGAGTTATCTCCTACGAGCAGTACTTC
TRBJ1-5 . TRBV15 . CATSRSLGGGNQPQHF TGTGCCACCAGCAGATCTTTAGGGGGAGGCAATCAGCCCCAGCATTTT
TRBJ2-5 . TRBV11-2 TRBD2 CASSLLFGGREETQYF TGTGCCAGCAGCTTACTATTTGGCGGGAGAGAAGAGACCCAGTACTTC
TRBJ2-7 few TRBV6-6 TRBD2 CASREGSGRAGYEQYF TGTGCCAGTCGGGAAGGTAGCGGGAGGGCCGGCTACGAGCAGTACTTC
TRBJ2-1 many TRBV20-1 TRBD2 CSARRWVKLASYNEQFF TGCAGTGCTAGGAGGTGGGTTAAACTAGCGTCCTACAATGAGCAGTTCTTC
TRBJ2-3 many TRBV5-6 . CASSFQELRTDTQYF TGTGCCAGCAGCTTTCAAGAACTTCGCACAGATACGCAGTATTTT
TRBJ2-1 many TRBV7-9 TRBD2 CASSLEGGRNEQFF TGTGCCAGCAGCTTGGAGGGCGGGAGGAATGAGCAGTTCTTC